These 24 T cell receptor beta chains originate from one sample sequenced in a study of blood T cell repertoires in COVID-19 (dated by TCRdb to about 2020). Preparation of the library involved the immunoSEQ multiplex PCR assay. TCRdb retrieved this table from immuneACCESS and kept in-frame rearrangements only. Not all clones are present; in checked studies, unresolved V genes account for under half, and no reason is known for the remainder. Across this sample there are about 100,000 clones, with roughly 72% seen only once. Clones ranked in the top ten supply 5% to 6.5% of the sample. The sequenced sample consisted of peripheral blood. All receptors come from a man older than 75 with acute or convalescent COVID-19.

The V and J genes are TRBV7-9 and TRBJ2-4; TRBD2 aligns across 8 bases. Germline V gene lookup returns CDR1 SEHNR and CDR2 FQNEAQ (reference sequence). CDR3 length: 15 residues. V lost 6 bases and J lost 8; bases outside the gene matches: 12. CDR3: CASRQSGSNADIQYF. As DNA, the CDR3 is TGTGCCAGCAGACAAAGCGGGAGTAATGCAGACATTCAGTACTTC. The complete variable domain, with remaining parts taken from reference TRBV7-9 and TRBJ2-4, reads DTGVSQNPRHKITKRGQNVTFRCDPISEHNRLYWYRQTLGQGPEFLTYFQNEAQLEKSRLLSDRFSAERPKGSFSTLEIQRTEQGDSAMYLCASRQSGSNADIQYFGAGTRLSVL.

V and J are TRBV19 and TRBJ1-5; weak D call: TRBD1 (6 bases). V lost 4 bases to trimming and J lost 2 bases, with 12 bases between them. In germline, CDR1 is LNHDA, CDR2 SQIVND (reference sequence). The CDR3 spans 15 residues. CDR3 DNA: TGTGCCAGTAGTACCCCAGGGGCGGGCAATCAGCCCCAGCATTTT. It codes for CASSTPGAGNQPQHF.

This chain connects TRBV28 to TRBJ1-2; 7 bases fit TRBD1. Germline-derived CDR1 and CDR2 are MDHEN and SYDVKM. The CDR3 loop spans 14 amino acids. Trimming removed 6 bases from V and 3 bases from J; junction bases left unmatched: 7. This chain's CDR3 is CASRGQARHYGYTF. DNA of the CDR3: TGTGCCAGCAGAGGACAGGCGCGGCACTATGGCTACACCTTC.

The V call is TRBV5-5, the J call TRBJ1-5; 7 bases line up with TRBD1. CDR1 and CDR2 (germline): SGHKS, YYEKEE (reference sequence). J gave up 1 base and V 5 bases, and 6 bases lay outside the gene matches. The CDR3 runs 15 residues. CDR3 amino acids: CASSYLQGSNQPQHF. CDR3 bases: TGTGCCAGCAGTTATCTACAGGGGAGCAATCAGCCCCAGCATTTT.

V and J are TRBV5-4 and TRBJ2-1; 12 bases are a match to TRBD2. The ends lost 1 base at V and 8 bases at J; junction bases unmatched: 4. This CDR3 spans 15 amino acids. Germline V lookup: CDR1 SGHNT, CDR2 YYREEE (reference sequence). The CDR3 DNA is TGTGCCAGCAGCTTGAGACTAGCGGGAGTCTATGAGCAGTTCTTC. It translates to CASSLRLAGVYEQFF.

The DNA for the CDR3 is TGTGCCAGCTCACGTACTAGCGGGAGGACGAACACCGGGGAGCTGTTTTTT. Translating it yields CASSRTSGRTNTGELFF. This sequence joins TRBV18 and TRBJ2-2; 12 nucleotides agree with TRBD2. CDR1 and CDR2 (germline): KGHSH, LQKENI. CDR3 length: 17 residues. V dropped 4 bases and J dropped 0; count of bases not matched to a gene: 3.

The rearrangement joins TRBV11-3 to TRBJ2-1; TRBD1 aligns across 7 bases. Germline V lookup: CDR1 SGHNT, CDR2 YENEEA. Germline trimming cut 5 bases from V and 2 bases from J; bases unmatched to any gene: 6. The CDR3 consists of 15 residues. The chain's CDR3 is CASSRLQGPYNEQFF. The CDR3 region has the DNA TGTGCCAGCAGCCGGTTACAGGGGCCCTACAATGAGCAGTTCTTC. Combining the CDR3 with reference TRBV11-3 and TRBJ2-1 gives the whole variable domain EAGVVQSPRYKIIEKKQPVAFWCNPISGHNTLYWYLQNLGQGPELLIRYENEEAVDDSQLPKDRFSAERLKGVDSTLKIQPAELGDSAVYLCASSRLQGPYNEQFFGPGTRLTVL.

The chain employs TRBV3-1 (or the pseudogene TRBV3-2) and TRBJ1-3; D is undetermined. This CDR3 has 17 residues. V was clipped by 2 bases and J by 0 bases, with 14 bases between them. Germline V gene lookup returns CDR1 LGHDT and CDR2 YNNKEL (reference sequence). CDR3 loop: CASSQLFLTASGNTIYF. The CDR3 DNA follows: TGTGCCAGCAGCCAACTCTTCCTTACTGCCTCTGGAAACACCATATATTTT.

The CDR3 loop is CASSETGYEQYF. In DNA form, the CDR3 reads TGCGCCAGCAGTGAGACAGGCTACGAGCAGTACTTC. This chain uses TRBV10-1 with TRBJ2-7; perhaps TRBD1 as D (5 bases). V lost 2 bases to trimming and J lost 3 bases, with 5 bases between them. Looked up from germline, CDR1 is WNHNN and CDR2 is SYGVQD (reference sequence). The CDR3 runs to 12 residues.

This clone was seen ten or more times. The chain carries TRBV5-1 and TRBJ2-2, with D tentatively TRBD1 (5 bases). The CDR3 consists of 11 residues. Trimming shortened V by 3 bases and J by 13 bases, and 10 bases separated the two germline ends. Per germline, CDR1 SGHRS and CDR2 YFSETQ. The CDR3 sequence is CASSWGSGLFF. DNA of the CDR3: TGCGCCAGCAGCTGGGGCTCGGGGCTGTTTTTT.

This clone has more than one count but fewer than ten. The chain is built from TRBV5-4 and TRBJ1-2; 8 nucleotides line up with TRBD1. CDR3 length: 15 residues. J lost 7 bases, V lost 2 bases, and 10 bases had no gene match. Per the germline V gene, CDR1 is SGHNT and CDR2 is YYREEE (reference sequence). The CDR3: CASSFQDRVQAGYTF. The DNA of the CDR3 is TGTGCCAGCAGCTTTCAGGACAGGGTGCAGGCTGGCTACACCTTC.

The rearrangement joins TRBV28 to TRBJ1-4, with 7 positions matching TRBD1. The CDR3 runs 15 residues. Trimming took 3 bases from V and 8 from J; bases not matched to a gene: 9. From germline, CDR1 is MDHEN and CDR2 SYDVKM. CDR3 coding DNA: TGTGCCAGCAGTTTCGGAGGGGGCGCGCGAGAAAAACTGTTTTTT. This sequence encodes CASSFGGGAREKLFF.

J is TRBJ2-7 and V is TRBV4-2; no clear D. The V and J ends lost 0 bases and 0 bases respectively, with 12 bases between them. The CDR3 consists of 16 residues. Germline assignment: CDR1 LGHNA and CDR2 YNFKEQ. The CDR3 sequence is CASSQELVWSSYEQYF. In nucleotides, the CDR3 is TGTGCCAGCAGCCAAGAACTTGTTTGGAGCTCCTACGAGCAGTACTTC.

This chain links TRBV6-2 or TRBV6-3 with TRBJ2-2, with 10 nucleotides matching TRBD2. Germline CDR1 is MNHEY and CDR2 is SVGEGT. V shed 6 bases, J shed 3 bases, and the junction held 13 bases outside the gene matches. The CDR3 length is 18 residues. This CDR3 is CASSTFSGRAGHTGELFF. The CDR3 DNA is TGTGCCAGCAGCACCTTCAGCGGGAGGGCCGGTCACACCGGGGAGCTGTTTTTT.

The chain links TRBV21-1 to TRBJ1-5; the D call in the table, TRBD1, was not verified against the DNA. TRBV21-1 is a pseudogene segment. This CDR3 is built from 15 residues. The CDR3 here is CASSKKDRIHQPQHF. CDR3 bases: TGTGCCAGCAGCAAGAAAGACAGGATACATCAGCCCCAGCATTTT.

As for this clone: A read error may account for a junction end that differs from germline. V and J are TRBV28 and TRBJ1-5, with TRBD1 as a possible D gene (5 bases). CDR3 length: 15 residues. Germline CDR1 MDHEN, CDR2 SYDVKM. The chain's CDR3 is CASSLVAGQANRKTF. CDR3 DNA sequence: TGTGCCAGCAGTTTGGTCGCGGGGCAGGCGAACCGAAAAACTTTT.

This clone was observed a handful of times. The V and J genes are TRBV28 and TRBJ1-3; 8 positions agree with TRBD1. Germline-derived CDR1 and CDR2 are MDHEN and SYDVKM. V lost 9 bases and J lost 1; bases outside the gene matches: 8. The CDR3 has 15 amino acids. CDR3 sequence (DNA): TGTGCCAGTCGGACAGGGACAAATTCTGGAAACACCATATATTTT. Encoded protein: CASRTGTNSGNTIYF. Together with reference TRBV28 and TRBJ1-3, the CDR3 gives the full variable domain: DVKVTQSSRYLVKRTGEKVFLECVQDMDHENMFWYRQDPGLGLRLIYFSYDVKMKEKGDIPEGYSVSREKKERFSLILESASTNQTSMYLCASRTGTNSGNTIYFGEGSWLTVV.

The chain employs TRBV18 and TRBJ1-2; D gene ambiguous. This CDR3 contains 15 residues. With 4 bases removed from V and 6 bases from J, the gap between germline ends came to 18 bases. Germline CDR1 is KGHSH and CDR2 is LQKENI. CDR3 protein: CASSLTEGGWNGYTF. The CDR3 DNA reads TGTGCCAGCTCACTAACCGAAGGAGGGTGGAATGGCTACACCTTC.

This sequence joins TRBV12-3 or TRBV12-4 and TRBJ1-5; 7 bases match TRBD1. Trimming took 6 bases from V and 4 from J; bases not matched to a gene: 3. This CDR3 region has 13 residues. CDR3 loop: CASSSQGNQPQHF. CDR3 nucleotide sequence: TGTGCCAGCAGCTCACAGGGGAATCAGCCCCAGCATTTT.

V usage is TRBV28 and J usage is TRBJ2-3, with TRBD2 matching over 9 bases. Germline CDR1 and CDR2: MDHEN and SYDVKM. This CDR3 has 14 residues. V shed 7 bases and J 9 bases; nucleotides not matched to a gene: 11. CDR3 nucleotides: TGTGCCAGCATCCGGCGAGGGCGGGAGGGCACGCAGTATTTT. Its protein product is CASIRRGREGTQYF.

The CDR3 nucleotides read TGTGCCAGCAGCGCGCTAGCGGGGAAGGGGGAGTTCTTC. Its translation is CASSALAGKGEFF. This sequence joins TRBV6-5 and TRBJ2-1; 9 bases fit TRBD2. Germline V gene sequence: CDR1 MNHEY, CDR2 SVGAGI. V shed 6 bases and J 14 bases; nucleotides not matched to a gene: 11. This CDR3 has 13 residues.

The chain carries TRBV10-1 and TRBJ2-7; D unclear. The V gene lost 6 bases and the J gene lost 2 bases, with 5 bases spanning the gap. Germline CDR1 reads WNHNN; CDR2 reads SYGVQD (reference sequence). The CDR3 length is 11 residues. The CDR3: CASRQPYEQYF. The DNA for the CDR3 is TGCGCCAGCAGACAGCCCTACGAGCAGTACTTC.

Details on this clone: A junction end diverges from the germline sequence, so it may reflect a read error. The rearrangement uses TRBV28 and TRBJ2-2, with 10 nucleotides matching TRBD2. From germline, CDR1 is MDHEN and CDR2 SYDVKM. The CDR3 totals 19 residues. The CDR3 region has the DNA TGTGCCAGCAGTTTACTGGCTAGCGGGAGCCAGTTCGAACACCGGGGAGCTGTTTTT. This translates into CASSLLASGSQFEHRGAVF. Filled out from reference TRBV28 and TRBJ2-2, the complete variable domain reads DVKVTQSSRYLVKRTGEKVFLECVQDMDHENMFWYRQDPGLGLRLIYFSYDVKMKEKGDIPEGYSVSREKKERFSLILESASTNQTSMYLCASSLLASGSQFEHRGAVFGEGSRLTVL.

The V call is TRBV4-3, the J call TRBJ2-2, with 9 nucleotides matching TRBD1. The length of the CDR3 is 18 residues. In germline, CDR1 is LGHNA, CDR2 YSLEER. V dropped 0 bases and J dropped 6; count of bases not matched to a gene: 11. The CDR3 DNA follows: TGCGCCAGCAGCCAAGACTGGGGACAGGGACCGAGGGCCGGGGAGCTGTTTTTT. Amino acid sequence: CASSQDWGQGPRAGELFF.